The present T cell receptor (beta chain) was sequenced within a study of T-cell reconstitution after alpha-beta-depleted transplantation in children (dated by TCRdb to 2016 to 2017). Background on the whole study: The study quantitatively tracked T-cell immune reconstitution after TCRalphabeta/CD19-depleted allogeneic hematopoietic cell transplantation in children using TCR repertoire profiling. Paper-wide results and their limitations: In some patients, the high TCRbeta diversity seen at day 60 was put down to recipient T cells and intrathymic progenitors that had survived conditioning. About two months after transplant, the apparently early recovery of alphabetaT-cell counts reportedly depended on just several hundred clones that had expanded rapidly and came from non-depleted graft cells. The frequencies of hyperexpanded clones fell over the following months, and after one year, T-cell counts and TCRbeta diversity were mostly attributed to newly produced T cells.

The sample holds a few counts of this clonotype. It lacks a known antigen. No base quality information exists; no much larger clone differs at one position. V trim: 8 bases; J trim: 5 bases; unmatched bases: 9. Taken from cysteine to phenylalanine, the CDR3 has 14 residues. Only the CDR3 part of the read is kept: 42 bases, read in frame from the first base. CDR1 and CDR2, looked up from the germline V gene, are ENHRY and SYGVKD. The intended sense of this specimen's treatment or condition label: allogeneic hematopoietic cell transplantation with graft depleted of TCRalphabeta T cells and CD19 B cells. Transplant recipients were children who received TCRalphabeta/CD19-depleted allogeneic hematopoietic cell grafts. Library prep was done by PCR. This sample was sequenced with an Illumina HiSeq 2500. Molecular barcoding was employed in the preparation of TCR libraries, with unique molecular identifiers being used to normalize TCRbeta repertoire quantification. TCRdb reprocessing: public reads trimmed at Q25 with fastp, clones called with MiXCR, in-frame beta chains kept. For every CDR3 protein sequence, its rows merge into one entry that carries the most common genes and DNA. This sample has around 440,000 distinct CDR3 sequences in its table, and around 16% of those were observed once. The ten largest clones take up 25% to 30% of the sample.

The sequenced sample was PBMCs, mostly from graft donor cells, obtained 360 days after TCRalphabeta/CD19-depleted stem cell transplant. The chain links TRBV10-3 with TRBJ2-1; TRBD2 aligns with 7 central bases. This clonotype was obtained from a boy under two years old who had a stem cell transplant for Wiskott-Aldrich syndrome, so the T cells may come from the graft donor. The nucleotide sequence is TGTGCCATCGGAGCGTGGACTAGAAACAATGAGCAGTTCTTC. It is translated as CAIGAWTRNNEQFF.